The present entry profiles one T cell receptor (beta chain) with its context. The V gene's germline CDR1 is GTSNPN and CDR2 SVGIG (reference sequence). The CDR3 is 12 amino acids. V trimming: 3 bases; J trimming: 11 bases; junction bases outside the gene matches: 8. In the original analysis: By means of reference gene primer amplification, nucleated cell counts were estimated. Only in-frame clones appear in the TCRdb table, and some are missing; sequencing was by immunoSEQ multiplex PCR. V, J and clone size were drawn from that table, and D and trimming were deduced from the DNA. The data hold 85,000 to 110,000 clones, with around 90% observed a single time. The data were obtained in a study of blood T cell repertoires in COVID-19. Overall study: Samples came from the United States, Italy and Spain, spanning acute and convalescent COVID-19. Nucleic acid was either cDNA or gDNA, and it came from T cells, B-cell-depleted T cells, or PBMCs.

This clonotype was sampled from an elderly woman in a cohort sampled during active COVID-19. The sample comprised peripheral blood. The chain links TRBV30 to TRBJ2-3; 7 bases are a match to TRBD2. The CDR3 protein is CAWSASGERQYF. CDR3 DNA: TGTGCCTGGAGCGCTAGCGGCGAGCGGCAGTATTTT.